This TCR beta chain derives from a study of blood T cell repertoires in COVID-19. TCRdb's copy holds only in-frame clones and misses some; the assay was immunoSEQ multiplex PCR. Of about 380,000 clones listed, 85% to 90% were seen once; the top ten hold 1.2%. V was pared by 4 bases and J by 3 bases, with 2 bases of the junction left unmatched. Germline lookup yields CDR1 SGHNT and CDR2 YENEEA. This CDR3 region has 15 residues. The receptor was isolated from a woman between 18 and 29 years old who had recovered from COVID-19. V is TRBV11-3 and J is TRBJ2-3; 12 nucleotides match TRBD2. The sample comprised PBMCs or T cells enriched from blood (not recorded which). The CDR3 DNA reads as TGTGCCAGCAGCTCACTAGCGGGGGGAACAGATACGCAGTATTTT. Protein product: CASSSLAGGTDTQYF.